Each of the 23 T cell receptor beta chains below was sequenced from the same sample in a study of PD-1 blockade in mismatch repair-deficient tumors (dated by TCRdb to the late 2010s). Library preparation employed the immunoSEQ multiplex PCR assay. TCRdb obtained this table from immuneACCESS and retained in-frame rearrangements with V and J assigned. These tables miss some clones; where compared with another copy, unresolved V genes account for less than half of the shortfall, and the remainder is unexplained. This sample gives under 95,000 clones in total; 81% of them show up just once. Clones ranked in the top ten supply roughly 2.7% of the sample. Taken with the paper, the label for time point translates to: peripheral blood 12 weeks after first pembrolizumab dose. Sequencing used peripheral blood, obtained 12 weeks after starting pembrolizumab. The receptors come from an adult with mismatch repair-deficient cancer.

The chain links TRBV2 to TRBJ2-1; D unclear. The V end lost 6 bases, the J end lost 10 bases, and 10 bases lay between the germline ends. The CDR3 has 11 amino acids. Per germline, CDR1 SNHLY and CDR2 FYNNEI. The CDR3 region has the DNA TGTGCCAGCAGCCTCTCTAGGGAGCAGTTCTTC. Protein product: CASSLSREQFF.

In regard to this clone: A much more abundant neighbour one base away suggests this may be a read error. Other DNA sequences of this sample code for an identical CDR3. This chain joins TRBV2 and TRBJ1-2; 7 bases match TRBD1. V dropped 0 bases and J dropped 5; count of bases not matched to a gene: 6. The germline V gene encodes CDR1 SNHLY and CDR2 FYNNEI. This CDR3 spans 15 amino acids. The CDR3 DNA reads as TGTGCCAGCAGTGAAGCACTTGGGACAGCTTATGGCTACACCTTC. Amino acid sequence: CASSEALGTAYGYTF.

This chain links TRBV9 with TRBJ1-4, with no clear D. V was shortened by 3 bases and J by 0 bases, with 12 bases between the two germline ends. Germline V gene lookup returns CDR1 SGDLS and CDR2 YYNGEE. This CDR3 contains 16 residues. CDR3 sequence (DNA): TGTGCCAGCAGCGGGACGGCAGAATCAACTAATGAAAAACTGTTTTTT. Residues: CASSGTAESTNEKLFF.

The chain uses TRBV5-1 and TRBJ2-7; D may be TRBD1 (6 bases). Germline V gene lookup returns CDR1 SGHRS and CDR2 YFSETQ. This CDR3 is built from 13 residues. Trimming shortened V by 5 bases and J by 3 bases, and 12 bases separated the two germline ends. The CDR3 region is CASRDGGGYEQYF. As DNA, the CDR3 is TGCGCCAGCAGGGATGGGGGCGGCTACGAGCAGTACTTC.

The CDR3 loop reads CASSIAEGTQYF. The CDR3 bases are TGTGCCAGCAGTATCGCCGAGGGTACGCAGTATTTT. The rearrangement links TRBV11-3 to TRBJ2-3; a possible D gene is TRBD2 (5 bases). CDR3 length: 12 amino acids. Trimming stripped 6 bases from V and 8 bases from J, with 12 bases between. Germline V CDR1 and CDR2: SGHNT, YENEEA.

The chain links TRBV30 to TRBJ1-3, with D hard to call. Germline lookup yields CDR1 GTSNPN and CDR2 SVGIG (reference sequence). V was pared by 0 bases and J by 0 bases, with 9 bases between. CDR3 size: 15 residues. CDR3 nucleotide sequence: TGTGCCTGGAGTGTCGGTGGGAGCTCTGGAAACACCATATATTTT. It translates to CAWSVGGSSGNTIYF.

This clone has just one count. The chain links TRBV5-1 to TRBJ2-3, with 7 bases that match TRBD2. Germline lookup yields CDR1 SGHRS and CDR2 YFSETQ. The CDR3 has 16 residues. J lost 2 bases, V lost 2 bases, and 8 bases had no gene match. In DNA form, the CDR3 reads TGCGCCAGCAGCTTCATCGGAGGGAGGGTCACAGATACGCAGTATTTT. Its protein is CASSFIGGRVTDTQYF.

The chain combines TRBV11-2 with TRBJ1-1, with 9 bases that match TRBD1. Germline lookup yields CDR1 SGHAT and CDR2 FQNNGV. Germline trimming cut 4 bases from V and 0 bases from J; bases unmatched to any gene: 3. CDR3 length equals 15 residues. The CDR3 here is CASSSGTGMNTEAFF. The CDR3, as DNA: TGTGCCAGCAGCTCTGGGACAGGGATGAACACTGAAGCTTTCTTT.

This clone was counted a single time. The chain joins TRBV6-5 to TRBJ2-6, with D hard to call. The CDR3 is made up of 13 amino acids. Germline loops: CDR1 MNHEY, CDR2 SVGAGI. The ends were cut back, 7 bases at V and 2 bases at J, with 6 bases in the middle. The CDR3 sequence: CASKVPGANVLTF. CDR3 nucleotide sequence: TGTGCCAGCAAGGTTCCTGGGGCCAACGTCCTGACTTTC.

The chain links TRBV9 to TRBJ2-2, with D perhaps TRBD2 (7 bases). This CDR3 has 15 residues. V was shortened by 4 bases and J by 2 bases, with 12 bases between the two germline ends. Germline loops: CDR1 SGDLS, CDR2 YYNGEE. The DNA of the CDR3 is TGTGCCAGCAGCTGGGGGGGCGTCAACACCGGGGAGCTGTTTTTT. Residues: CASSWGGVNTGELFF.

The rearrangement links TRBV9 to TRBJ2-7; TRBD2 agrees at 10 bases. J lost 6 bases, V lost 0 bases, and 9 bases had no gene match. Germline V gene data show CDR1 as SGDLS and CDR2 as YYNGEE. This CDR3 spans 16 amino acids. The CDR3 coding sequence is TGTGCCAGCAGCGTAGATCCTAGCGGGAGTATAAGCGAGCAGTACTTC. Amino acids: CASSVDPSGSISEQYF. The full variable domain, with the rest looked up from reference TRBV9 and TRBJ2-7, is DSGVTQTPKHLITATGQRVTLRCSPRSGDLSVYWYQQSLDQGLQFLIQYYNGEERAKGNILERFSAQQFPDLHSELNLSSLELGDSALYFCASSVDPSGSISEQYFGPGTRLTVT.

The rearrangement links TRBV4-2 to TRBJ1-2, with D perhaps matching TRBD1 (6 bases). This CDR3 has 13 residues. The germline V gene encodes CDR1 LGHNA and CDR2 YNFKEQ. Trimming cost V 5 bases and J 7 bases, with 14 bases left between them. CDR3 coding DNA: TGTGCCAGCAGCTTCGAAGGGGGGACTGGCTACACCTTC. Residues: CASSFEGGTGYTF.

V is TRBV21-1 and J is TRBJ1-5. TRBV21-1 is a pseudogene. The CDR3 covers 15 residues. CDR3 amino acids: CASSMGGAPSQPQHF. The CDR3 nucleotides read TGTGCCAGCAGCATGGGGGGGGCGCCTTCTCAGCCCCAGCATTTT.

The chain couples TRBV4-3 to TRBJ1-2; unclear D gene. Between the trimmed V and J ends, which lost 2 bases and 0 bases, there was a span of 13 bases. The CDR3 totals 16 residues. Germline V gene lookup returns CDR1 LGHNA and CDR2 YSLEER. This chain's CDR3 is CASSQSRGKSNYGYTF. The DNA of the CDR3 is TGCGCCAGCAGCCAAAGTCGGGGTAAATCTAACTATGGCTACACCTTC.

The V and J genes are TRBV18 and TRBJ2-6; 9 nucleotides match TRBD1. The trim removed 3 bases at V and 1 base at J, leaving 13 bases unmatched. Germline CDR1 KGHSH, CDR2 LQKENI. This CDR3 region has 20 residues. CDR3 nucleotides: TGTGCCAGCTCACCCGGCGACAGGACAGGGGTCTCATCTGGGGCCAACGTCCTGACTTTC. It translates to CASSPGDRTGVSSGANVLTF.

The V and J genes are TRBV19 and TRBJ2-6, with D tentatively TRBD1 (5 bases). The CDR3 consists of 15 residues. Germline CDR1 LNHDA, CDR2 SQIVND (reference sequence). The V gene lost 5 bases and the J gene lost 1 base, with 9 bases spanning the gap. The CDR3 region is CASSSRGSGANVLTF. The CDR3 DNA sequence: TGTGCCAGTAGTTCTAGGGGTTCTGGGGCCAACGTCCTGACTTTC.

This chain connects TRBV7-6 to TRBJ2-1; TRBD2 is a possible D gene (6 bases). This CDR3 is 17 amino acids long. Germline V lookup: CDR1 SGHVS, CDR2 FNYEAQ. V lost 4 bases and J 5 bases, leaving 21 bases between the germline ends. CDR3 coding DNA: TGTGCCAGCAGCTCCAGTCTAGATGAGCGGGCCGACAATGAGCAGTTCTTC. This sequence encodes CASSSSLDERADNEQFF.

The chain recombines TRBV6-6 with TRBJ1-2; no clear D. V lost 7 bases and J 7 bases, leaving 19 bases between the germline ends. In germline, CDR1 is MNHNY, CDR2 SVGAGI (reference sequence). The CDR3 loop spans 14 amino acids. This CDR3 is CASNPRPDLFGYTF. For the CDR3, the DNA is TGTGCCAGCAACCCCAGGCCCGACCTGTTTGGCTACACCTTC.

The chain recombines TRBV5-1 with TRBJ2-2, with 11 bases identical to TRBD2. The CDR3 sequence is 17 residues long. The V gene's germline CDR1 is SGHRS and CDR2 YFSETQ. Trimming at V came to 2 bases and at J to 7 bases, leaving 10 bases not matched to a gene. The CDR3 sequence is CASSFSGRALDGGELFF. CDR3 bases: TGCGCCAGCAGCTTTAGCGGGAGGGCCCTTGATGGCGGGGAGCTGTTTTTT.

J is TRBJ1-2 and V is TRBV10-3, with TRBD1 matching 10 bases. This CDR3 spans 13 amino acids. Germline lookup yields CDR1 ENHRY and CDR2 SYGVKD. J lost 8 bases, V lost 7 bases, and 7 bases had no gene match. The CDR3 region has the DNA TGTGCCATCACCCCCCGGGACAGGGGAGGCTACACCTTC. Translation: CAITPRDRGGYTF.

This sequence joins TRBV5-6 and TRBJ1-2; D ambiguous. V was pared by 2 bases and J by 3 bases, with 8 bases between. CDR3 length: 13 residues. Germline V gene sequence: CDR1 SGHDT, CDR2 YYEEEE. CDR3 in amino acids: CASSLMVDYGYTF. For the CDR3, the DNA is TGTGCCAGCAGCTTAATGGTTGACTATGGCTACACCTTC.

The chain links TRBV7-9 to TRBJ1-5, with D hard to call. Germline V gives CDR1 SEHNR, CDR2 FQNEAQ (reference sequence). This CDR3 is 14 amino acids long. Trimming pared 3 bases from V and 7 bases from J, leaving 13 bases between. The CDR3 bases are TGTGCCAGCAGCTTCGGGCCTGGTGGGCAGCCCCAGCATTTT. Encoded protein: CASSFGPGGQPQHF.

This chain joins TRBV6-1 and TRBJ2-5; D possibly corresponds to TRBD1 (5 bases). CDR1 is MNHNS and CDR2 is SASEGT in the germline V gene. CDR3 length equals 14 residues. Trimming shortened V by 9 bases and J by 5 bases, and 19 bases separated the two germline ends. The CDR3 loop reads CASTIGQMRETQYF. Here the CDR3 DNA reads TGTGCCAGTACCATAGGACAAATGCGGGAGACCCAGTACTTC.